These T cell receptor beta chains were read from a single sample in a study of T cell repertoires in cytomegalovirus infection. One entry per CDR3 protein, called by TCRdb with MiXCR from the reads. The sample includes about 680,000 distinct CDR3 sequences, 20% to 25% of them seen just once. The sample taken for sequencing was CD8+ T cells from PBMCs. The receptor source for this set is a human donor in good health (CMV status not recorded). Some clones in this sample may be carry-over from other donors' samples. CDR3s include the opening cysteine and the closing phenylalanine or tryptophan. A D gene is named only where the DNA matches it firmly. Clone size is not always given. Where it is, it says once, few, many or a class for expanded clones.

TRBV12-3/TRBV12-4	many	TRBD1	TRBJ2-1	TGTGCCAGCAGTTTACACAGGGGGCTGTACAATGAGCAGTTCTTC	CASSLHRGLYNEQFF
TRBV28	NA	NA	TRBJ1-5	TGTGCCAGCAGTCCTACAGGGCGGAGCCAGCCCCAGCATTTT	CASSPTGRSQPQHF
TRBV4-2	NA	TRBD2	TRBJ2-7	TGTGCCAGCAGCCAAGATCGGGGGGTAACCTACGAGCAGTACTTC	CASSQDRGVTYEQYF
TRBV6-2/TRBV6-3	few	NA	TRBJ1-2	TGTGCCAGCAGGACCGACACGCTTGCTAACTATGGCTACACCTTC	CASRTDTLANYGYTF
TRBV29-1	few	TRBD1	TRBJ2-3	TGCAGCGGCTACAGGGGTTCGGCAGATACGCAGTATTTT	CSGYRGSADTQYF
TRBV29-1	few	TRBD1	TRBJ2-1	TGCAGCGTTGCAGGGACAGGGGGCTCCTACAATGAGCAGTTCTTC	CSVAGTGGSYNEQFF
TRBV28	many	NA	TRBJ2-3	TGTGCCAGCAGTCCCCTGGAGAAGACAGATACGCAGTATTTT	CASSPLEKTDTQYF
TRBV7-9	NA	TRBD1	TRBJ1-6	TGTGCCAGCAGGAATCCTTTAGGACAGGATAATTCACCCCTCCACTTT	CASRNPLGQDNSPLHF
TRBV20-1	NA	NA	TRBJ1-1	TGCAGTGCTAGAGATTGGCAGGGTAGTTTGAACACTGAAGCTTTCTTT	CSARDWQGSLNTEAFF
TRBV29-1	NA	NA	TRBJ1-2	TGCAGCGTTGAAGGAGGGACCGGAAACTATGGCTACACCTTC	CSVEGGTGNYGYTF
TRBV7-9	many	TRBD1	TRBJ1-1	TGTGCCAGCAGCGACAGGGTGATGAACACTGAAGCTTTCTTT	CASSDRVMNTEAFF
TRBV29-1	NA	NA	TRBJ2-2	TGCAGCGCTGGGAGACAAGGGGAGGTCGGGGAGCTGTTTTTT	CSAGRQGEVGELFF
TRBV6-1	many	NA	TRBJ2-2	TGTGCCAGCAGTGCGGGACTGTACACCGGGGAGCTGTTTTTT	CASSAGLYTGELFF
TRBV2	once	NA	TRBJ2-1	TGTGCCAGCAGTGAAGGGCAGGGGCCCCCCAATGAGCAGTTCTTC	CASSEGQGPPNEQFF
TRBV29-1	NA	NA	TRBJ2-7	TGCAGCGGCGGGATCAGGAACGAGCAGTACTTC	CSGGIRNEQYF
TRBV19	NA	TRBD1	TRBJ2-7	TGTGCCAGACTACAGGGGACCTTTTCCTACGAGCAGTACTTC	CARLQGTFSYEQYF
TRBV12-3/TRBV12-4	many	NA	TRBJ1-5	TGTGCCAGCAGTTTAGCGCTAACGGGTAGGATTGAAAGCAGCGGCAATCAGCCCCAGCATTTT	CASSLALTGRIESSGNQPQHF
TRBV7-6	few	NA	TRBJ2-2	TGTGCCAGCAGCTCCACTCACACCGGGGAGCTGTTTTTT	CASSSTHTGELFF
TRBV11-2	NA	TRBD2	TRBJ2-1	TGTGCCAGCAGCTACACTAGCGTCGGGCAGTTCTTC	CASSYTSVGQFF
TRBV10-2	many	TRBD1	TRBJ1-1	TGCGCCAGCGGAGGGGGCTTGAACACTGAAGCTTTCTTT	CASGGGLNTEAFF
TRBV19	many	NA	TRBJ1-1	TGTGCCAGTACGGCGGGATTGAACACTGAAGCTTTCTTT	CASTAGLNTEAFF